This T cell receptor (beta chain) was profiled in a study of cytomegalovirus exposure and HLA in healthy donors. With respect to this clone: Its antigen remains unidentified.

A multiplex PCR was run with 60 Vbeta primers and 13 Jbeta primers. TCRdb's table, derived via immunoSEQ multiplex PCR, lists solely in-frame clones and lacks some. Of 200,000 or so clones detected, 75% to 85% appear once; the ten largest clones hold about 2%. This CDR3 has 15 residues. In germline, CDR1 is SEHNR, CDR2 FQNEAQ (reference sequence). V lost 5 bases, J lost 7 bases, and 20 bases lay in between. The study, taken as a whole, reports: The classifier reportedly diagnosed cytomegalovirus status with high sensitivity and specificity. A few chains tied to CMV proved CMV antigen-specific in vitro.

The sequence was collected from a woman aged 18-29 years in good health and CMV-seropositive. The chain employs TRBV7-9 and TRBJ1-2; D call uncertain. The sequenced sample consisted of PBMCs. The CDR3 DNA reads as TGTGCCAGCAGCCTAGGACGGGCTGGGGAGGGTGGCTACACCTTC. Amino acid sequence: CASSLGRAGEGGYTF.